The 28 T cell receptor beta chains given below trace back to one sample, sequenced in a study of naive and memory T cell subsets. Study conclusions and caveats: Possibly reflecting memory cells re-expressing CD45RA, a few larger clonotypes occurred in naive repertoires, especially CD8.

No antigen is known for these receptors. The beta constant-region primer was an equimolar mix of two oligonucleotides covering TRBC1 and TRBC2. Four rounds of PCR amplified the ligated cDNA using nested alpha and beta constant-region primers plus SP2. TCRdb reprocessed the UMI-ligation and nested PCR reads via MiXCR and lists one record per CDR3 protein. The data hold 90,000 to 120,000 distinct CDR3 sequences, with roughly 15% observed a single time. Sample: naive CD8+ T cells from blood. Source of these receptors: a human donor in good health.

In its sample, this clonotype was seen many times. The gene calls are TRBV10-2 and TRBJ1-5, with D possibly matching TRBD1 (6 bases). Germline V gene data show CDR1 as WSHSY and CDR2 as SAAADI. V gave up 4 bases and J gave up 5 bases, with 12 bases separating them. The CDR3 spans 14 residues. CDR3 DNA: TGCGCCAGCAGTGGTGCAGGGGAGGATCAGCCCCAGCATTTT. Amino acid sequence: CASSGAGEDQPQHF.

There are a few counts of this clonotype. The chain is built from TRBV5-5 and TRBJ2-7, with unresolved D. Germline CDR1 is SGHKS and CDR2 is YYEKEE (reference sequence). Trimming removed 4 bases from V and 9 bases from J, with 14 bases in between. This CDR3 is 12 amino acids long. As DNA, the CDR3 is TGTGCCAGCAGCCCGGGTACGGCTCGGCAGTACTTC. Translating gives CASSPGTARQYF. The whole variable domain, remainder taken from reference TRBV5-5 and TRBJ2-7, is DAGVTQSPTHLIKTRGQQVTLRCSPISGHKSVSWYQQVLGQGPQFIFQYYEKEERGRGNFPDRFSARQFPNYSSELNVNALLLGDSALYLCASSPGTARQYFGPGTRLTVT.

This clonotype was detected only a few times. This chain links TRBV27 with TRBJ1-2; 8 nucleotides agree with TRBD1. CDR3 length: 17 amino acids. The J segment lost 2 bases and the V segment lost 3 bases, leaving 11 bases of the junction unmatched. CDR1 is MNHEY, CDR2 SMNVEV, per germline (reference sequence). The CDR3 DNA is TGTGCCAGCAGTTTTAAGAACAGGGGGAAAGAAAACTATGGCTACACCTTC. Translating gives CASSFKNRGKENYGYTF.

In regard to this clonotype: Its ends do not fully match the called genes, so a read error is possible. V usage is TRBV7-9 and J usage is TRBJ2-7; 11 nucleotides agree with TRBD2. The CDR3 has 15 residues. From germline, CDR1 is SEHNR and CDR2 FQNEAQ (reference sequence). CDR3 DNA sequence: TGTGTCAGCAGCCCTACGACTAGCGGGACGTCCGAGCAGTACTTC. Its translation is CVSSPTTSGTSEQYF.

There are many counts of this clonotype. This rearrangement joins TRBV9 to TRBJ2-1; 9 nucleotides agree with TRBD2. CDR1 and CDR2 (germline): SGDLS, YYNGEE. The trim removed 2 bases at V and 4 bases at J, leaving 4 bases unmatched. This CDR3 has 15 residues. CDR3 coding DNA: TGTGCCAGCAGCGTGTCCAGCGGGGGGTACAATGAGCAGTTCTTC. This gives the protein CASSVSSGGYNEQFF.

The rearrangement joins TRBV5-6 to TRBJ1-1, with D unresolved. The germline V gene has CDR1 SGHDT and CDR2 YYEEEE. Between the trimmed V and J ends, which lost 3 bases and 11 bases, there was a span of 14 bases. The CDR3 is made up of 12 amino acids. Here the CDR3 DNA reads TGTGCCAGCAGCTCCGAATCCTTGGGGGCTTTCTTT. It specifies CASSSESLGAFF.

This chain uses TRBV29-1 with TRBJ1-1; no definite D call. Trimming cost V 6 bases and J 1 base, with 6 bases left between them. Germline V gives CDR1 SQVTM, CDR2 ANQGSEA. CDR3 length: 11 amino acids. The CDR3, as DNA: TGCAGCGTCGGACCGAACACTGAAGCTTTCTTT. Residues: CSVGPNTEAFF.

The rearrangement uses TRBV20-1 and TRBJ1-5; possibly TRBD1 for D (6 bases). Germline CDR1 and CDR2: DFQATT and SNEGSKA (reference sequence). This CDR3 has 14 residues. Trimming took 2 bases from V and 5 from J, leaving 13 bases between them. The CDR3 DNA is TGCAGTGCTAGAATTGGGGCAGGGGATCAGCCCCAGCATTTT. Protein sequence: CSARIGAGDQPQHF.

The gene calls are TRBV6-6 and TRBJ1-4; the D is unclear. The CDR3 runs 14 residues. Germline lookup yields CDR1 MNHNY and CDR2 SVGAGI (reference sequence). V was shortened by 1 base and J by 6 bases, with 9 bases between the two germline ends. The CDR3 nucleotides read TGTGCCAGCAGTTACTTAGCCTCCGATGAAAAACTGTTTTTT. Encoded protein: CASSYLASDEKLFF.

The gene calls are TRBV3-1 and TRBJ1-6; no clear D gene. Trimming removed 0 bases from V and 8 bases from J, with 5 bases in between. The CDR3 totals 13 residues. Germline CDR1 is LGHDT and CDR2 is YNNKEL (reference sequence). CDR3 loop: CASSQDFYSPLHF. The CDR3 nucleotides are TGTGCCAGCAGCCAAGATTTCTATTCACCCCTCCACTTT. Filled out from reference TRBV3-1 and TRBJ1-6, the complete variable domain reads DTAVSQTPKYLVTQMGNDKSIKCEQNLGHDTMYWYKQDSKKFLKIMFSYNNKELIINETVPNRFSPKSPDKAHLNLHINSLELGDSAVYFCASSQDFYSPLHFGNGTRLTVT.

The chain joins TRBV6-5 to TRBJ2-1; D possibly corresponds to TRBD1 (6 bases). Germline CDR1 reads MNHEY; CDR2 reads SVGAGI. The CDR3 is made up of 16 amino acids. V was shortened by 5 bases and J by 7 bases, with 21 bases between the two germline ends. CDR3 sequence (DNA): TGTGCCAGCAGTCCCCCCTCCGTCCCTAGGGGGAATGAGCAGTTCTTC. This gives the protein CASSPPSVPRGNEQFF.

The chain recombines TRBV10-3 with TRBJ2-7; 7 bases are a match to TRBD1. The germline V gene has CDR1 ENHRY and CDR2 SYGVKD. The CDR3 length is 14 residues. Germline trimming cut 10 bases from V and 3 bases from J; bases unmatched to any gene: 12. This CDR3 reads CASAAGTEIYEQYF. The CDR3 coding sequence is TGTGCCAGCGCTGCAGGGACAGAGATCTACGAGCAGTACTTC.

This chain joins TRBV11-2 and TRBJ2-2, with 15 nucleotides matching TRBD2. V dropped 4 bases and J dropped 3; count of bases not matched to a gene: 9. CDR1 SGHAT and CDR2 FQNNGV come from the germline V gene. The CDR3 covers 19 residues. The CDR3 DNA follows: TGTGCCAGCAGCTCCTACGGGACTAGCGGGAGGACAGACACCGGGGAGCTGTTTTTT. Its translation: CASSSYGTSGRTDTGELFF.

This clonotype was counted many times. V usage is TRBV12-3 or TRBV12-4 and J usage is TRBJ2-3, with 9 bases matching TRBD1. The V segment lost 1 base and the J segment 2 bases; nucleotides outside the gene matches: 10. The CDR3 contains 18 residues. For the CDR3, the DNA is TGTGCCAGCAGTTTAGATCAACAGGGGGCCGTATTCACAGATACGCAGTATTTT. Amino acid sequence: CASSLDQQGAVFTDTQYF.

The chain links TRBV28 to TRBJ2-1, with D hard to call. This CDR3 is 11 amino acids long. CDR1 is MDHEN and CDR2 is SYDVKM in the germline V gene. V lost 3 bases and J 9 bases, leaving 6 bases between the germline ends. The CDR3 nucleotides read TGTGCCAGCAGTTTCTTGCGTGAGCAGTTCTTC. Encoded protein: CASSFLREQFF.

This clonotype occurred many times. The chain carries TRBV11-3 and TRBJ1-2; D ambiguous. The CDR3 totals 11 residues. The germline CDR1 and CDR2 sequences are SGHNT and YENEEA. Trimming took 5 bases from V and 6 from J, leaving 7 bases between them. CDR3 sequence reads: CASSIGDGYTF. The DNA of the CDR3 is TGTGCCAGCAGCATCGGAGATGGCTACACCTTC.

This clonotype came up many times. The rearrangement links TRBV2 to TRBJ2-1; D is perhaps TRBD1 (6 bases). The CDR3 totals 11 residues. Germline CDR1 and CDR2: SNHLY and FYNNEI. V was clipped by 1 base and J by 15 bases, with 10 bases between them. Here the CDR3 DNA reads TGTGCCAGCAGTGAAGGGACAGTTCTGTTCTTC. It is translated as CASSEGTVLFF.

This rearrangement joins TRBV11-3 to TRBJ1-1; 8 positions agree with TRBD1. CDR1 and CDR2 (germline): SGHNT, YENEEA. The CDR3 runs 15 residues. J gave up 1 base and V 4 bases, and 5 bases lay outside the gene matches. The CDR3 DNA reads as TGTGCCAGCAGCTCAAGGACAGGGCGGAACACTGAAGCTTTCTTT. Encoded protein: CASSSRTGRNTEAFF.

This clonotype was seen at least ten times. The rearrangement links TRBV3-1 to TRBJ1-1; the D gene is possibly TRBD1 (5 bases). V was clipped by 1 base and J by 0 bases, with 12 bases between them. CDR3 length equals 16 residues. Germline V gives CDR1 LGHDT, CDR2 YNNKEL (reference sequence). The CDR3 reads CASSQAMAGLNTEAFF. The CDR3 coding sequence is TGTGCCAGCAGCCAAGCAATGGCAGGGCTGAACACTGAAGCTTTCTTT.

This clonotype was counted ten times or more. The CDR3 region is CASSYHTDREIAEQYF. The CDR3 bases are TGTGCCAGCAGTTACCACACAGACAGGGAGATCGCCGAGCAGTACTTC. The V call is TRBV6-6, the J call TRBJ2-7, with 7 bases that match TRBD1. This CDR3 contains 16 residues. V shed 2 bases, J shed 6 bases, and the junction held 13 bases outside the gene matches. The germline V gene encodes CDR1 MNHNY and CDR2 SVGAGI (reference sequence).

This clonotype has at least ten counts. The chain joins TRBV4-3 to TRBJ2-7; a possible D gene is TRBD2 (7 bases). This CDR3 is 14 amino acids long. Germline values: CDR1 LGHNA, CDR2 YSLEER. V dropped 0 bases and J dropped 5 bases, with 11 bases sitting between them. The CDR3 DNA reads as TGCGCCAGCAGCCAAGATCGGGGGGCAGACGAGCAGTACTTC. Protein product: CASSQDRGADEQYF.

This clonotype appeared many times. The chain combines TRBV29-1 with TRBJ2-5, with TRBD1 matching over 7 bases. Germline CDR1 reads SQVTM; CDR2 reads ANQGSEA. The CDR3 sequence is 14 residues long. V lost 7 bases to trimming and J lost 5 bases; unmatched junction nucleotides: 13. The CDR3 DNA reads TGCAGCGCCCGACTCCCCGACAGGGTCGAGACCCAGTACTTC. Translated, it gives CSARLPDRVETQYF. Supplemented by reference TRBV29-1 and TRBJ2-5, the full variable domain reads SAVISQKPSRDICQRGTSLTIQCQVDSQVTMMFWYRQQPGQSLTLIATANQGSEATYESGFVIDKFPISRPNLTFSTLTVSNMSPEDSSIYLCSARLPDRVETQYFGPGTRLLVL.

The rearrangement links TRBV24-1 to TRBJ1-2; D unclear. V shed 7 bases and J shed 3 bases, with 5 bases lying between them. Germline loops: CDR1 KGHDR, CDR2 SFDVKD. The CDR3 consists of 11 residues. CDR3 sequence reads: CATRADYGYTF. DNA for the CDR3: TGTGCCACCAGGGCAGACTATGGCTACACCTTC.

This clonotype came up a few times. CDR3 protein: CASSYSSNLARVRGEQFF. The CDR3, as DNA: TGTGCCAGCAGTTACTCGAGTAACCTAGCCCGGGTCAGGGGTGAGCAGTTCTTC. This chain joins TRBV6-2 or TRBV6-3 and TRBJ2-1, with D tentatively TRBD1 (6 bases). Trimming took off 0 bases at V and 9 bases at J, with 24 bases between the two ends. CDR1 and CDR2 from the germline V gene are MNHEY and SVGEGT. This CDR3 is built from 18 residues.

This clonotype has only a few counts. This chain joins TRBV20-1 and TRBJ2-7; D possibly uses TRBD1 or TRBD2 (6 bases each). V lost 1 base, J lost 0 bases, and 19 bases lay in between. The germline CDR1 and CDR2 sequences are DFQATT and SNEGSKA (reference sequence). The CDR3 is made up of 17 amino acids. This CDR3 reads CSARGGAGVGSSYEQYF. The CDR3 DNA is TGCAGTGCTAGAGGGGGGGCCGGTGTCGGCAGCTCCTACGAGCAGTACTTC.

The rearrangement uses TRBV12-3 or TRBV12-4 and TRBJ2-3; no definite D call. The CDR3 totals 12 residues. The V and J ends lost 4 bases and 6 bases respectively, with 8 bases between them. The CDR3 DNA is TGTGCCAGCAGTTCAGCTTCGGATACGCAGTATTTT. It codes for CASSSASDTQYF.

This clonotype was recorded many times. The chain combines TRBV7-2 with TRBJ1-1, with a tentative D call TRBD1 (6 bases). The germline V and J ends were trimmed by 1 base and 4 bases, with 13 bases remaining between them. CDR3 length: 15 residues. Germline loops: CDR1 SGHTA, CDR2 FQGNSA. CDR3 nucleotide sequence: TGTGCCAGCAGCTTAGGCCCAGGGGCGGGCACTGAAGCTTTCTTT. Translation: CASSLGPGAGTEAFF.

The CDR3 bases are TGTGCCAGCGCCGGGACAGGTGCCTACGAGCAGTACTTC. Translating gives CASAGTGAYEQYF. This chain connects TRBV28 to TRBJ2-7; 8 bases match TRBD1. The CDR3 sequence is 13 residues long. V lost 8 bases to trimming and J lost 2 bases; unmatched junction nucleotides: 5. Germline V CDR1 and CDR2: MDHEN, SYDVKM.